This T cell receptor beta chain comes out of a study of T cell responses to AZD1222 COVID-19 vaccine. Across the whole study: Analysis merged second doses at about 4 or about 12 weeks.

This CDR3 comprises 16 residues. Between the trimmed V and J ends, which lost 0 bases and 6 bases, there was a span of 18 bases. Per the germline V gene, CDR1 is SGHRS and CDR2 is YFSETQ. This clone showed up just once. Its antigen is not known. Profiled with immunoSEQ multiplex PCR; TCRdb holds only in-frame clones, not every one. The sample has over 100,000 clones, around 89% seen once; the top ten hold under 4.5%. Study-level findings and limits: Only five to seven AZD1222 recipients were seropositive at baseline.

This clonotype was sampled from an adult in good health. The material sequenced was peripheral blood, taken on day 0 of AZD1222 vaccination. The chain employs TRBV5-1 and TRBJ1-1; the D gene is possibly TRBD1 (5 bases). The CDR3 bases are TGCGCCAGCAGCTTGGGGACAAGTTTGGGAGGCCCTGAAGCTTTCTTT. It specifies CASSLGTSLGGPEAFF.